This entry concerns a single T cell receptor beta chain. Its matching antigen is unknown. About 9.2 x 10^4 TCR templates underwent assay in every sample. Repertoires were generated with immunoSEQ multiplex PCR, while TCRdb's copy carries only in-frame clones and drops some. This table holds about 80,000 clones, approximately 95% found once. The sample is drawn from a study of siplizumab effects on memory and regulatory T cells. Study observations and caveats: An assignable phenotype, naive or memory, was missing from roughly 76-95% of proliferating CD4+ or CD8+ clones.

Source material: CD8+ T cells sorted from blood. This TCR was recovered from a human donor in good health.

The CDR3 region has the DNA TGTGCCAGCAGTTTGAAGTGGACAGTTGGGTTAGAGACCCAGTACTTC. This sequence encodes CASSLKWTVGLETQYF. The chain has TRBV27 and TRBJ2-5; TRBD1 might be the D (6 bases). This CDR3 is built from 16 residues. V lost 3 bases and J lost 4, with 18 bases in between. The germline gives CDR1 MNHEY, CDR2 SMNVEV (reference sequence).